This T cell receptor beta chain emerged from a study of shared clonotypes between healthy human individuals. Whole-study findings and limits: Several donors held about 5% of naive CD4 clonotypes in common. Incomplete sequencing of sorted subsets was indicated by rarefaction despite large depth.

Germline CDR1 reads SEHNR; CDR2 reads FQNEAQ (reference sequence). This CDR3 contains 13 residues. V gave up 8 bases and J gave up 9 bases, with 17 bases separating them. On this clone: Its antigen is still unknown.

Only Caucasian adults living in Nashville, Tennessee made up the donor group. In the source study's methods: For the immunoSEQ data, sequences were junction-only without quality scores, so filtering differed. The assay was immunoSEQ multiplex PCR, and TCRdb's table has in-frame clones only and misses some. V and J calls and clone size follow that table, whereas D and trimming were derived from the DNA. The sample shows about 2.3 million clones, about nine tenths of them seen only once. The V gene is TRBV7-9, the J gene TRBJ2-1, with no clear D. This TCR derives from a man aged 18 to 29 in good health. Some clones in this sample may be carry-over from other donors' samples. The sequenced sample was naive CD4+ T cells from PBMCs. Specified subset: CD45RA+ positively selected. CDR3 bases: TGTGCCAGCCATAAGGATACGCGTATTGAGCAGTTCTTC. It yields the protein CASHKDTRIEQFF.